Listed here are 22 T cell receptor beta chains from one sample, sequenced in a study of T cells in Graves' hyperthyroidism and ophthalmopathy. It was RNA transcripts that yielded the amplified TCR beta CDR3 regions. During a first-round RT-PCR of the TCR CDR3, the HTBI primer set was used. Using its own MiXCR run on the multiplex PCR reads, TCRdb lists one record per CDR3 protein. Of fewer than 900,000 distinct CDR3 sequences listed, about 15% are singletons. Sequenced: blood. All receptors come from a man younger than 30 with Graves' hyperthyroidism.

A few counts support this clonotype. CDR3 DNA sequence: TGTGCCAGCTCACCAGCTCCCACTGAAGCTTTCTTT. The encoded protein is CASSPAPTEAFF. The chain uses TRBV18 and TRBJ1-1; no clear D. Germline V gives CDR1 KGHSH, CDR2 LQKENI. The CDR3 loop spans 12 amino acids. V gave up 2 bases and J gave up 4 bases, with 5 bases separating them.

This clonotype has at least ten counts. This sequence joins TRBV18 and TRBJ2-5; D perhaps matches TRBD2 (6 bases). Germline assignment: CDR1 KGHSH and CDR2 LQKENI. The V gene lost 3 bases and the J gene lost 10 bases, with 18 bases spanning the gap. The CDR3 runs 14 residues. The CDR3 sequence is CASSPAPGAVLQYF. The CDR3 bases are TGTGCCAGCTCACCGGCTCCGGGAGCGGTACTCCAGTACTTC.

The genes are TRBV25-1 and TRBJ1-1; no firm D call. The CDR3 is 14 residues long. V was trimmed by 0 bases and J by 2 bases, leaving 7 bases between them. From germline, CDR1 is MGHDK and CDR2 SYGVNS. In nucleotides, the CDR3 is TGTGCCAGCAGTGAATATTCCCTTAACACTGAAGCTTTCTTT. Amino acid sequence: CASSEYSLNTEAFF.

This clonotype has at least ten counts. The J gene is TRBJ2-1, the V gene TRBV2, with 10 bases fitting TRBD2. The CDR3 runs 14 residues. Per germline, CDR1 SNHLY and CDR2 FYNNEI. J gave up 9 bases and V 9 bases, and 11 bases lay outside the gene matches. The CDR3 nucleotides read TGTGCCAGAAACGGGCTAGCGGGGGACCGTGAGCAGTTCTTC. Its translation is CARNGLAGDREQFF.

The V and J genes are TRBV3-1 and TRBJ1-1, with D hard to call. Germline CDR1 is LGHDT and CDR2 is YNNKEL (reference sequence). V dropped 3 bases and J dropped 0 bases, with 14 bases sitting between them. The CDR3 covers 16 residues. CDR3 nucleotide sequence: TGTGCCAGCAGCCAGTCCCGGGCCGCCCTGAACACTGAAGCTTTCTTT. It yields the protein CASSQSRAALNTEAFF.

The rearrangement links TRBV12-3 or TRBV12-4 to TRBJ1-1; maybe TRBD1 (5 bases). The CDR3 is made up of 15 amino acids. Trimming removed 6 bases at V and 7 bases at J, with 21 bases between. The CDR3 DNA follows: TGTGCCAGCAGACCCCTCGGGGCAGGTAGGAATGAAGCTTTCTTT. Translated, it gives CASRPLGAGRNEAFF.

The chain couples TRBV10-3 to TRBJ2-7; the match to TRBD2 covers 12 bases. The V segment lost 5 bases and the J segment 6 bases; nucleotides outside the gene matches: 11. Germline CDR1 reads ENHRY; CDR2 reads SYGVKD. The CDR3 loop spans 16 amino acids. As DNA, the CDR3 is TGTGCCATCAGTAGACTAGCGGGAGAATCCCTGTCCGAGCAGTACTTC. Translation: CAISRLAGESLSEQYF.

This clonotype was recorded at least ten times. This sequence joins TRBV20-1 and TRBJ2-1; 12 bases align to TRBD2. This CDR3 comprises 17 residues. J gave up 7 bases and V 0 bases, and 10 bases lay outside the gene matches. The germline gives CDR1 DFQATT, CDR2 SNEGSKA (reference sequence). The CDR3 DNA reads TGCAGTGCTAGAGACCCTAATCTAGCGGGAGGGTTTAATGAGCAGTTCTTC. Residues: CSARDPNLAGGFNEQFF.

This clonotype came up many times. This chain uses TRBV7-9 with TRBJ2-7; D tentatively fits TRBD1 or TRBD2 (5 bases each). CDR3 length: 16 amino acids. Trimming removed 3 bases from V and 1 base from J, with 16 bases in between. The V gene's germline CDR1 is SEHNR and CDR2 FQNEAQ (reference sequence). DNA of the CDR3: TGTGCCAGCAGCTTGGATACGGGACGGACATCCTACGAGCAGTACTTC. This translates into CASSLDTGRTSYEQYF.

A few counts support this clonotype. The chain is built from TRBV15 and TRBJ1-5; 9 bases agree with TRBD1. Germline CDR1 and CDR2: LNHNV and YYDKDF (reference sequence). The CDR3 has 16 amino acids. With V trimmed by 4 bases and J by 3 bases, 7 bases remained unmatched. The chain's CDR3 is CATSKLGTGPNQPQHF. Written as DNA, the CDR3 is TGTGCCACCAGCAAACTCGGGACAGGGCCCAATCAGCCCCAGCATTTT.

The chain joins TRBV7-2 to TRBJ2-3, with no clear D. Trimming took 4 bases from V and 6 from J, leaving 8 bases between them. CDR3 length: 12 amino acids. Germline CDR1 reads SGHTA; CDR2 reads FQGNSA. CDR3: CASSCSRDTQYF. The CDR3 DNA follows: TGTGCCAGCAGCTGCTCTAGGGATACGCAGTATTTT.

This clonotype was counted only a few times. The rearrangement uses TRBV7-2 and TRBJ1-5; D uncertain. Germline V gene sequence: CDR1 SGHTA, CDR2 FQGNSA. V lost 5 bases, J lost 4 bases, and 18 bases lay in between. The CDR3 is made up of 16 amino acids. The CDR3 nucleotides are TGTGCCAGCAGCCCCGAAGGTCAAGGAAATAATCAGCCCCAGCATTTT. It specifies CASSPEGQGNNQPQHF.

The chain joins TRBV2 to TRBJ2-5; no reliable D call. Germline-derived CDR1 and CDR2 are SNHLY and FYNNEI. The CDR3 is 13 residues long. Between the trimmed V and J ends, which lost 3 bases and 7 bases, there was a span of 12 bases. The CDR3 reads CASSESKMRTQYF. The CDR3 DNA follows: TGTGCCAGCAGTGAGTCGAAGATGCGGACCCAGTACTTC. The full variable domain, completed using reference TRBV2 and TRBJ2-5, is EPEVTQTPSHQVTQMGQEVILRCVPISNHLYFYWYRQILGQKVEFLVSFYNNEISEKSEIFDDQFSVERPDGSNFTLKIRSTKLEDSAMYFCASSESKMRTQYFGPGTRLLVL.

The sample holds a few counts of this clonotype. The genes are TRBV20-1 and TRBJ1-2; 9 nucleotides match TRBD1. Germline lookup yields CDR1 DFQATT and CDR2 SNEGSKA (reference sequence). The CDR3 is 14 amino acids. V lost 5 bases to trimming and J lost 2 bases; unmatched junction nucleotides: 6. The CDR3 protein is CSAAGQGLNYGYTF. Written as DNA, the CDR3 is TGCAGTGCTGCGGGACAGGGTCTGAACTATGGCTACACCTTC.

This clonotype was counted ten times or more. The V and J genes are TRBV9 and TRBJ2-3, with D hard to call. The CDR3 totals 15 residues. In germline, CDR1 is SGDLS, CDR2 YYNGEE. Deletions cut 4 bases from V and 1 base from J, with 13 bases between. The CDR3 sequence: CASSPEVGRTDTQYF. CDR3 DNA: TGTGCCAGCAGCCCCGAGGTGGGCCGCACAGATACGCAGTATTTT.

The J gene is TRBJ2-1, the V gene TRBV7-2, with no clear D. The CDR3 length is 12 residues. Trimming pared 0 bases from V and 10 bases from J, leaving 7 bases between. Germline V gene sequence: CDR1 SGHTA, CDR2 FQGNSA. DNA for the CDR3: TGTGCCAGCAGCTTAGCGCTACGGGAGCAGTTCTTC. Its protein is CASSLALREQFF.

This clonotype was seen more than once but under ten times. The CDR3 spells CSARGPSNQPQHF. DNA of the CDR3: TGCAGTGCCCGCGGACCTAGCAATCAGCCCCAGCATTTT. The genes are TRBV20-1 and TRBJ1-5; no clear D. Germline CDR1 reads DFQATT; CDR2 reads SNEGSKA (reference sequence). The germline V and J ends were trimmed by 6 bases and 0 bases, with 9 bases remaining between them. This CDR3 is 13 amino acids long.

The CDR3 region is CASSLPSGRAGEQFF. CDR3 nucleotides: TGTGCCAGCAGTTTACCGAGCGGGAGAGCAGGTGAGCAGTTCTTC. J is TRBJ2-1 and V is TRBV28, with 8 nucleotides matching TRBD2. CDR1 is MDHEN and CDR2 is SYDVKM in the germline V gene. This CDR3 is built from 15 residues. The junction had 9 bases not matched to a gene; V was cut back by 2 bases and J by 9 bases.

The chain employs TRBV9 and TRBJ1-2; D gene ambiguous. This CDR3 is built from 13 residues. With 0 bases removed from V and 8 bases from J, the gap between germline ends came to 11 bases. CDR1 SGDLS and CDR2 YYNGEE come from the germline V gene. The CDR3 loop is CASSVGLAEGYTF. The CDR3 region has the DNA TGTGCCAGCAGCGTAGGCCTAGCAGAAGGCTACACCTTC.

Concerning this clonotype itself: Since a much larger clone is just one base distant, this may be a read error. V is TRBV2 and J is TRBJ1-2; a possible D gene is TRBD1 (6 bases). Germline lookup yields CDR1 SNHLY and CDR2 FYNNEI. This CDR3 has 13 amino acids. With 6 bases removed from V and 7 bases from J, the gap between germline ends came to 15 bases. The CDR3 region is CASRVRGALGYTF. CDR3 DNA: TGTGCCAGCAGAGTACGGGGGGCACTTGGCTACACCTTC.

This chain connects TRBV3-1 to TRBJ2-4; the D gene is possibly TRBD1 (6 bases). Germline CDR1 reads LGHDT; CDR2 reads YNNKEL (reference sequence). V lost 3 bases and J 4 bases, leaving 13 bases between the germline ends. The CDR3 is 15 residues long. This CDR3 reads CASSQKGDIKNIQYF. CDR3 DNA sequence: TGTGCCAGCAGCCAGAAGGGGGACATAAAAAACATTCAGTACTTC.

This clonotype turned up a few times. The chain carries TRBV13 and TRBJ2-2; TRBD1 agrees at 8 bases. J was trimmed by 3 bases and V by 6 bases; bases with no gene match: 6. The CDR3 runs to 15 residues. The V gene's germline CDR1 is PRHDT and CDR2 FYEKMQ (reference sequence). CDR3 sequence: CASRPDRGYTGELFF. Written as DNA, the CDR3 is TGTGCCAGCAGACCCGACAGGGGTTACACCGGGGAGCTGTTTTTT.